This T cell receptor (beta chain) was captured in a study of blood T cell repertoires in COVID-19. The repertoire was sequenced with immunoSEQ multiplex PCR; TCRdb's copy has only in-frame clones and lacks some. In the table there are 85,000 to 130,000 clones, 76% of which are singletons. The CDR3 covers 14 residues. Germline V gives CDR1 SGHVS, CDR2 FNYEAQ. Trimming pared 5 bases from V and 4 bases from J, leaving 9 bases between. The sequencing input was peripheral blood. This chain connects TRBV7-6 to TRBJ2-6, with D possibly TRBD2 on 6 matching bases. This TCR came from a man older than 75 with COVID-19, enrolled during active disease. The chain's CDR3 is CASSPGGGANVLTF. CDR3 nucleotide sequence: TGTGCCAGCAGCCCCGGGGGAGGGGCCAACGTCCTGACTTTC.